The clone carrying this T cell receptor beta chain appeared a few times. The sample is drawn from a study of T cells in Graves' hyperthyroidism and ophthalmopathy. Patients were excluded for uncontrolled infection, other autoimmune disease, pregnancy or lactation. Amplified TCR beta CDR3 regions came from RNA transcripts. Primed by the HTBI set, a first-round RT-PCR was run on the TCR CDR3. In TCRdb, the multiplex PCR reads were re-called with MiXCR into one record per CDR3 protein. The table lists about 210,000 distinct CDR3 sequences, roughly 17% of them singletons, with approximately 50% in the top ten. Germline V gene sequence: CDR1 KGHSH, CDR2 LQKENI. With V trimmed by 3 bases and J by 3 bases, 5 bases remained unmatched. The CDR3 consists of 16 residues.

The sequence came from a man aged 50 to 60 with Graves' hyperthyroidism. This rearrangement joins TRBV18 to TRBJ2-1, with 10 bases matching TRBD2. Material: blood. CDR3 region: CASSPPSGRVYNEQFF. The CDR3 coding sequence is TGTGCCAGCTCACCGCCAAGCGGGAGGGTCTACAATGAGCAGTTCTTC.